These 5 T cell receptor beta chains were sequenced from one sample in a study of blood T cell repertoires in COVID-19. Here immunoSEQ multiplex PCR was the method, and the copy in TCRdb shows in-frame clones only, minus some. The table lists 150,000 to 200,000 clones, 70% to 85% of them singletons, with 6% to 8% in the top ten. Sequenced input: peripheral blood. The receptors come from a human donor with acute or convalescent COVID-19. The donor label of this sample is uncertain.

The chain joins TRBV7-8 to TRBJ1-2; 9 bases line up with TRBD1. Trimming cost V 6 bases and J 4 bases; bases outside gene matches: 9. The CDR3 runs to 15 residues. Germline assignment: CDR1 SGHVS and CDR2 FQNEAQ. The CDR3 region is CASRDGTGNTYGYTF. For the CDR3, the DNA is TGTGCCAGCAGGGATGGGACAGGGAATACCTATGGCTACACCTTC. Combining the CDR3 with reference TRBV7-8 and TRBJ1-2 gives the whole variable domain GAGVSQSPRYKVAKRGQDVALRCDPISGHVSLFWYQQALGQGPEFLTYFQNEAQLDKSGLPSDRFFAERPEGSVSTLKIQRTQQEDSAVYLCASRDGTGNTYGYTFGSGTRLTVV.

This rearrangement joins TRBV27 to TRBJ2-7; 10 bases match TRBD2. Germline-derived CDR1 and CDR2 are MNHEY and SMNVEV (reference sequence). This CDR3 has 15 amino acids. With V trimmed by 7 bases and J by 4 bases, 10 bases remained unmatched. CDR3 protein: CASTTLAGVKYEQYF. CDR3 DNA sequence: TGTGCCAGCACTACGCTAGCGGGAGTTAAATACGAGCAGTACTTC.

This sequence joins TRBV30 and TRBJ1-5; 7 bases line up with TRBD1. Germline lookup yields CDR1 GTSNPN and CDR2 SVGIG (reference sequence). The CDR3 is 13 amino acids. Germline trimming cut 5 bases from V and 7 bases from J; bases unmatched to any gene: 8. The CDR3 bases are TGTGCCTGGGGGACAGATTACATGCAGCCCCAGCATTTT. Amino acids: CAWGTDYMQPQHF.

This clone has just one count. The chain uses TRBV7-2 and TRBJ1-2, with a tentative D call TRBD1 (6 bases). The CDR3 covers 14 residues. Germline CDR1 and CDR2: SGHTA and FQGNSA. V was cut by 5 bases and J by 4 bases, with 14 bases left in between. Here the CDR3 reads CASSPQGLGYGYTF. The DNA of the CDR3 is TGTGCCAGCAGCCCACAGGGATTGGGCTATGGCTACACCTTC.

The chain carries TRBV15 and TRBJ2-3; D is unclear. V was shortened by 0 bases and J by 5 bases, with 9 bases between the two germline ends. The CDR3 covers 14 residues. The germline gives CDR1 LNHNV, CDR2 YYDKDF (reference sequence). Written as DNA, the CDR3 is TGTGCCACCAGCAGAGATTTTTCCCGAGATACGCAGTATTTT. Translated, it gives CATSRDFSRDTQYF.